The 10 T cell receptor beta chains in this list originate from one sample, sequenced in a study of blood T cell repertoires in COVID-19. Clones were read by immunoSEQ multiplex PCR, and TCRdb kept only the in-frame ones, dropping some. This table has some 80,000 clones, around nine tenths appearing once. The material sequenced was peripheral blood. The receptors come from a man older than 75 with active or convalescent COVID-19.

The chain links TRBV7-9 to TRBJ2-1; possible D gene TRBD2, 6 bases. Per the germline V gene, CDR1 is SEHNR and CDR2 is FQNEAQ (reference sequence). Trimming cost V 1 base and J 8 bases, with 15 bases left between them. The length of the CDR3 is 15 residues. For the CDR3, the DNA is TGTGCCAGCAGCTTAGGTGGGAGGACAATCGATGAGCAGTTCTTC. This gives the protein CASSLGGRTIDEQFF. Variable domain in full (rest from reference TRBV7-9 and TRBJ2-1): DTGVSQNPRHKITKRGQNVTFRCDPISEHNRLYWYRQTLGQGPEFLTYFQNEAQLEKSRLLSDRFSAERPKGSFSTLEIQRTEQGDSAMYLCASSLGGRTIDEQFFGPGTRLTVL.

This chain connects TRBV2 to TRBJ2-1; 9 bases are shared with TRBD2. This CDR3 has 15 amino acids. V shed 1 base and J 3 bases; nucleotides not matched to a gene: 1. CDR1 and CDR2 (germline): SNHLY, FYNNEI. DNA of the CDR3: TGTGCCAGCAGTGAAGAGACTAGCGGCTACAATGAGCAGTTCTTC. Translation: CASSEETSGYNEQFF.

The chain combines TRBV7-2 with TRBJ2-5, with 9 bases identical to TRBD1. The V and J ends lost 5 bases and 5 bases, in that order; junction bases with no gene match: 12. Germline lookup yields CDR1 SGHTA and CDR2 FQGNSA. CDR3 size: 16 residues. The CDR3 region is CASSPTPDRGLETQYF. The CDR3 coding sequence is TGTGCCAGCAGCCCAACTCCGGACAGGGGCTTGGAGACCCAGTACTTC.

This clone was observed a single time. The genes are TRBV7-6 and TRBJ1-1, with 8 bases identical to TRBD1. Trimming cost V 1 base and J 8 bases; bases outside gene matches: 0. Germline values: CDR1 SGHVS, CDR2 FNYEAQ. The CDR3 has 12 residues. The CDR3 region is CASSLGTGEAFF. The CDR3 DNA sequence: TGTGCCAGCAGCTTAGGGACAGGGGAAGCTTTCTTT.

This rearrangement joins TRBV2 to TRBJ2-1; no firm D call. The CDR3 contains 13 residues. The germline V gene encodes CDR1 SNHLY and CDR2 FYNNEI. V was pared by 4 bases and J by 5 bases, with 9 bases between. The CDR3 sequence is CASSVSPHNEQFF. The CDR3 nucleotides read TGTGCCAGCAGTGTATCTCCCCACAATGAGCAGTTCTTC.

The chain carries TRBV30 and TRBJ1-5; D is unresolved. V lost 0 bases and J lost 5, with 2 bases in between. The length of the CDR3 is 11 residues. Germline V gives CDR1 GTSNPN, CDR2 SVGIG (reference sequence). The CDR3 is CAWSVDQPQHF. The CDR3, as DNA: TGTGCCTGGAGTGTCGATCAGCCCCAGCATTTT.

J is TRBJ1-2 and V is TRBV12-3 or TRBV12-4; D ambiguous. Trimming cost V 4 bases and J 8 bases, with 8 bases left between them. This CDR3 has 11 residues. CDR3 DNA sequence: TGTGCCAGCAGTTCGGGGTGGGGCTACACCTTC. Its translation is CASSSGWGYTF.

The chain is built from TRBV4-1 and TRBJ1-3, with D perhaps TRBD1 (5 bases). Trimming took off 4 bases at V and 4 bases at J, with 17 bases between the two ends. Per germline, CDR1 MGHRA and CDR2 YSYEKL. The length of the CDR3 is 16 residues. The CDR3 nucleotides are TGCGCCAGCAGCCTCACCGTCAGGGCATGGGGAAACACCATATATTTT. It codes for CASSLTVRAWGNTIYF.

The chain is built from TRBV7-9 and TRBJ1-3; D is ambiguous. CDR1 SEHNR and CDR2 FQNEAQ come from the germline V gene (reference sequence). The CDR3 is 15 residues long. The V end lost 1 base, the J end lost 2 bases, and 9 bases lay between the germline ends. CDR3 in amino acids: CASSLVNSPGNTIYF. In DNA, the CDR3 is TGTGCCAGCAGCTTAGTTAACAGTCCTGGAAACACCATATATTTT.

The rearrangement joins TRBV6-5 to TRBJ2-1; no reliable D call. The V gene's germline CDR1 is MNHEY and CDR2 SVGAGI. V was clipped by 6 bases and J by 1 base, with 10 bases between them. This CDR3 region has 14 residues. CDR3 residues: CASRIAGSYNEQFF. The DNA of the CDR3 is TGTGCCAGCAGGATTGCCGGGTCCTACAATGAGCAGTTCTTC.